Below are 4 T cell receptor beta chains sequenced from a single sample in a study of breast tumors, draining lymph nodes, adjacent tissues. Samples came from axillary lymph nodes draining the breast cancer. One entry per CDR3 protein results from TCRdb running MiXCR on the multiplex PCR reads. The table shows 150,000 or so distinct CDR3 sequences, with 25% to 40% occurring only once. Sequencing was performed on axillary lymph node tissue. The source of these receptors is a female donor with breast cancer. Some clones in this sample may be carry-over from other donors' samples.

About this clonotype itself: Relative to the germline gene, one junction end is altered; a read error may explain this. V usage is TRBV6-6 and J usage is TRBJ1-3, with a weak D call TRBD1 (5 bases). Germline V lookup: CDR1 MNHNY, CDR2 SVGAGI (reference sequence). This CDR3 comprises 14 residues. The CDR3 region is CASSHGGTGNTMYF. In DNA form, the CDR3 reads TGTGCCAGCAGTCACGGCGGGACCGGAAACACCATGTATTTT.

This clonotype has just a few counts. Compared with germline, one end of the junction differs, possibly owing to a read error. V gene TRBV3-1 combines with J gene TRBJ1-1, with no clear D. This CDR3 spans 14 amino acids. CDR1 and CDR2 from the germline V gene are LGHDT and YNNKEL (reference sequence). CDR3 nucleotide sequence: TGCGCCAGCAGCCAATGGCAGAAGAACACTGAAGCTTTCTTT. This translates into CASSQWQKNTEAFF.

The sample holds many counts of this clonotype. This sequence joins TRBV4-1 and TRBJ2-5, with TRBD2 as a possible D gene (5 bases). This CDR3 contains 16 residues. Trimming removed 0 bases from V and 2 bases from J, with 13 bases in between. The V gene's germline CDR1 is MGHRA and CDR2 YSYEKL. This chain's CDR3 is CASSQDSGVRQETQYF. CDR3 in DNA: TGCGCCAGCAGCCAAGATTCCGGGGTTAGACAAGAGACCCAGTACTTC.

Comments on this clonotype: The CDR3 does not close with the conserved phenylalanine or tryptophan, likely indicating a read error. No DNA is shown, since the ends of the CDR3 on it are uncertain; the CDR3 is the one TCRdb lists. J is TRBJ1-4 and V is TRBV12-3 or TRBV12-4. The CDR3 numbers 9 amino acids, ends counted. CDR3 amino acids: CASSLTETY.